This T cell receptor (beta chain) originates from a study of shared clonotypes between healthy human individuals. The wider study: Per donor, CD8 memory used one plate, CD8 naive used two, CD4 memory used three and CD4 naive used three.

Sequencing used immunoSEQ multiplex PCR; TCRdb keeps in-frame clones, though not all of them. The top ten hold 1.5% of the sample, which has about a million clones, over 75% seen once. Findings of the study overall: About 4.5% of naive CD4 clonotypes were common to several donors.

About this clone itself: Its matching antigen is unknown.

Trimming pared 4 bases from V and 6 bases from J, leaving 13 bases between. The length of the CDR3 is 14 residues. Germline lookup yields CDR1 MDHEN and CDR2 SYDVKM. The clonotype was recovered from a man between 18 and 29 years old in good health. Sequencing was performed on memory CD4+ T cells sorted from blood. Subset given: CD45RA-negative fraction. This chain links TRBV28 with TRBJ2-1; D possibly corresponds to TRBD1 (6 bases). The CDR3 region is CASSSGGQLNEQFF. Written as DNA, the CDR3 is TGTGCCAGCAGTTCGGGTGGACAGCTCAATGAGCAGTTCTTC.